The 9 T cell receptor beta chains given below trace back to one sample, sequenced in a study of T cell responses to AZD1222 COVID-19 vaccine. The repertoire was sequenced with immunoSEQ multiplex PCR; TCRdb's copy has only in-frame clones and lacks some. The repertoire consists of about 160,000 clones, with roughly 90% occurring once and the leading ten covering roughly 5%. This specimen consisted of peripheral blood, obtained on day 0 of AZD1222 vaccination. Receptors originate from an adult in good health.

The J gene is TRBJ2-5, the V gene TRBV9; D not certain. Trimming took off 2 bases at V and 5 bases at J, with 10 bases between the two ends. The CDR3 totals 13 residues. Germline V CDR1 and CDR2: SGDLS, YYNGEE. CDR3 residues: CASSVGMGETQYF. The CDR3, as DNA: TGTGCCAGCAGCGTGGGGATGGGGGAGACCCAGTACTTC.

This chain uses TRBV21-1 with TRBJ1-4. TRBV21-1 is designated a pseudogene. This CDR3 is built from 15 residues. CDR3 nucleotides: TGTGCCAGCACCGCTGTAGGCAGTAATAATGAAAAACTGTTTTTT. Encoded protein: CASTAVGSNNEKLFF.

This chain connects TRBV27 to TRBJ1-6; 8 positions agree with TRBD1. The length of the CDR3 is 15 residues. Germline V gives CDR1 MNHEY, CDR2 SMNVEV (reference sequence). The V and J ends lost 3 bases and 7 bases, in that order; junction bases with no gene match: 5. The CDR3 sequence is CASSFQGARNSPLHF. CDR3 bases: TGTGCCAGCAGTTTTCAGGGGGCGCGGAATTCACCCCTCCACTTT.

The chain links TRBV4-3 to TRBJ2-2, with TRBD2 identical over 8 bases. The V gene end was trimmed by 2 bases and the J gene end by 3 bases; junction bases not matched to a gene: 8. The germline V gene encodes CDR1 LGHNA and CDR2 YSLEER. This CDR3 has 17 amino acids. Here the CDR3 reads CASSQHSGTRDTGELFF. The CDR3 nucleotides read TGCGCCAGCAGCCAACACTCCGGGACTAGGGACACCGGGGAGCTGTTTTTT.

The sample holds a few counts of this clone. Other DNA variants within this sample encode the same CDR3. The CDR3 here is CASSLDAASYEQYF. In DNA, the CDR3 is TGCGCCAGCAGCTTGGATGCAGCCTCCTACGAGCAGTACTTC. The V gene is TRBV5-1, the J gene TRBJ2-7; no firm D call. The CDR3 totals 14 residues. CDR1 SGHRS and CDR2 YFSETQ come from the germline V gene. V gave up 0 bases and J gave up 0 bases, with 7 bases separating them.

The chain uses TRBV20-1 and TRBJ1-6; TRBD1 agrees at 8 bases. The length of the CDR3 is 15 residues. Germline CDR1 DFQATT, CDR2 SNEGSKA (reference sequence). V dropped 3 bases and J dropped 4; count of bases not matched to a gene: 5. DNA of the CDR3: TGCAGTGCTAGTGGGGACAGGAGATATAATTCACCCCTCCACTTT. Translation gives CSASGDRRYNSPLHF.

CDR3 DNA: TGTGCCACCAGCAGGTCTGGCAGGGATAATCAGCCCCAGCATTTT. It encodes CATSRSGRDNQPQHF. The chain joins TRBV15 to TRBJ1-5; D is possibly TRBD1 (5 bases). Germline V gene sequence: CDR1 LNHNV, CDR2 YYDKDF (reference sequence). V gave up 3 bases and J gave up 4 bases, with 13 bases separating them. The CDR3 is 15 amino acids. Supplemented by reference TRBV15 and TRBJ1-5, the full variable domain reads DAMVIQNPRYQVTQFGKPVTLSCSQTLNHNVMYWYQQKSSQAPKLLFHYYDKDFNNEADTPDNFQSRRPNTSFCFLDIRSPGLGDTAMYLCATSRSGRDNQPQHFGDGTRLSIL.

This sequence joins TRBV5-1 and TRBJ2-1, with 7 bases matching TRBD1. Looked up from germline, CDR1 is SGHRS and CDR2 is YFSETQ. The CDR3 contains 14 residues. V was clipped by 4 bases and J by 5 bases; unmatched bases: 6. For the CDR3, the DNA is TGCGCCAGCAGCCTGGACAGGTTAAACAATGAGCAGTTCTTC. Translated: CASSLDRLNNEQFF.

The chain combines TRBV7-9 with TRBJ1-5, with 8 bases lining up with TRBD1. The CDR3 spans 14 residues. CDR1 and CDR2 (germline): SEHNR, FQNEAQ (reference sequence). The V and J ends lost 4 bases and 3 bases, in that order; junction bases with no gene match: 2. DNA for the CDR3: TGTGCCAGCAGCTCGGACAGGGCCAATCAGCCCCAGCATTTT. Translation: CASSSDRANQPQHF.